These 9 T cell receptor beta chains originate from one sample sequenced in a study of resident and recirculating memory T cells in vitiligo. Clones were sequenced by immunoSEQ multiplex PCR, and TCRdb holds only the in-frame ones, with some missing. Among tens of thousands of clones listed, around 90% were seen once. Sequencing was carried out using blood. The receptor source for this set is a male donor with vitiligo.

This chain joins TRBV28 and TRBJ1-1, with 8 bases aligning to TRBD1. With 6 bases clipped from V and 7 bases from J, the junction kept 10 bases outside the gene matches. Germline V gives CDR1 MDHEN, CDR2 SYDVKM. The CDR3 runs 14 residues. For the CDR3, the DNA is TGTGCCAGCAGCCCAGGGGGCTCTCTAGATGAAGCTTTCTTT. Its protein product is CASSPGGSLDEAFF.

This clone was found a few times. The chain uses TRBV5-4 and TRBJ1-2, with D perhaps matching TRBD1 (5 bases). Germline values: CDR1 SGHNT, CDR2 YYREEE (reference sequence). The CDR3 is made up of 14 amino acids. V lost 0 bases and J 5 bases, leaving 11 bases between the germline ends. The CDR3 is CASSLEGRDYGYTF. In DNA form, the CDR3 reads TGTGCCAGCAGCTTGGAAGGCAGGGATTATGGCTACACCTTC.

This chain joins TRBV9 and TRBJ2-2; 9 nucleotides agree with TRBD2. V was clipped by 0 bases and J by 7 bases; unmatched bases: 7. The CDR3 extends over 16 amino acids. Germline V gene sequence: CDR1 SGDLS, CDR2 YYNGEE. DNA for the CDR3: TGTGCCAGCAGCGTAGGGGGCGGGAGGGCCGTCGGGGAGCTGTTTTTT. Translated, it gives CASSVGGGRAVGELFF.

This chain connects TRBV28 to TRBJ1-1, with D maybe TRBD1 (6 bases). The V end lost 2 bases, the J end lost 8 bases, and 9 bases lay between the germline ends. There are 12 residues in the CDR3. CDR1 MDHEN and CDR2 SYDVKM come from the germline V gene. As DNA, the CDR3 is TGTGCCAGCAGTTTAGGGGGCCGGGAAGCTTTCTTT. Translated: CASSLGGREAFF.

This chain joins TRBV11-3 and TRBJ1-4, with no clear D. Trimming took off 2 bases at V and 11 bases at J, with 6 bases between the two ends. Germline assignment: CDR1 SGHNT and CDR2 YENEEA. The CDR3 runs 11 residues. Written as DNA, the CDR3 is TGTGCCAGCAGCTTATCGGGTAAACTGTTTTTT. Amino acids: CASSLSGKLFF.

The chain links TRBV10-3 to TRBJ2-7, with D maybe TRBD2 (6 bases). Trimming took off 6 bases at V and 4 bases at J, with 13 bases between the two ends. The CDR3 is made up of 13 amino acids. Germline CDR1 and CDR2: ENHRY and SYGVKD. The CDR3 DNA follows: TGTGCCATCAGAGGCGGGGTCGGGTACGAGCAGTACTTC. Amino acids: CAIRGGVGYEQYF.

This chain uses TRBV4-1 with TRBJ2-3; D is uncertain. The V and J ends lost 4 bases and 2 bases respectively, with 16 bases between them. CDR3 length equals 16 residues. In germline, CDR1 is MGHRA, CDR2 YSYEKL. CDR3 amino acids: CASSPYPRSFTDTQYF. The CDR3 DNA reads as TGCGCCAGCAGCCCTTACCCGCGGTCCTTCACAGATACGCAGTATTTT.

The rearrangement uses TRBV28 and TRBJ2-7; 8 bases align to TRBD2. The CDR3 sequence is 15 residues long. The V and J ends lost 7 bases and 0 bases, in that order; junction bases with no gene match: 8. The germline gives CDR1 MDHEN, CDR2 SYDVKM. The CDR3 DNA sequence: TGTGCCAGCAAGACAACTAGCGGCCTCTCCTACGAGCAGTACTTC. This encodes CASKTTSGLSYEQYF.

The chain recombines TRBV21-1 with TRBJ1-5; the DNA was not compared with TRBD1, the D call given in the table. TRBV21-1 counts as a pseudogene. The CDR3 covers 19 residues. CDR3: CASTNRDSMGIEGNQPQHF. The CDR3 DNA follows: TGTGCCAGCACTAACCGGGACAGTATGGGGATTGAGGGCAATCAGCCCCAGCATTTT.